The 9 T cell receptor beta chains below were found in one sample sequenced in a study of vaccination and CD4 T cells after COVID-19. With the Oncomine TCR Beta short-read assay, DNA from cultured CD4+ T cells was sequenced. TCRdb called the PCR reads again in MiXCR, with one record for every CDR3 protein. This table has some 15,000 distinct CDR3 sequences, roughly 57% appearing once. Time point indicated: late sampling 161 to 241 days after vaccination in three convalescent patients. The treatment denotes: approximately nine-day PBMC culture with coronavirus spike peptide pools or control peptides (ViraFEST assay). The antigens for these receptors are not known. Source: CD4+ T cells from blood, cultured in vitro, taken about 7 months after SARS-CoV-2 vaccination. The source of these receptors is a human donor who had recovered from COVID-19.

The chain is built from TRBV5-4 and TRBJ1-6; D remains ambiguous. The CDR3 extends over 12 amino acids. From germline, CDR1 is SGHNT and CDR2 YYREEE (reference sequence). The V end lost 0 bases, the J end lost 10 bases, and 5 bases lay between the germline ends. The CDR3 DNA follows: TGTGCCAGCAGCTTGGACGGCTCACCCCTCCACTTT. This codes for CASSLDGSPLHF. The full variable domain, its missing parts supplied by reference TRBV5-4 and TRBJ1-6, is ETGVTQSPTHLIKTRGQQVTLRCSSQSGHNTVSWYQQALGQGPQFIFQYYREEENGRGNFPPRFSGLQFPNYSSELNVNALELDDSALYLCASSLDGSPLHFGNGTRLTVT.

The genes are TRBV6-2 or TRBV6-3 and TRBJ2-1, with D possibly being TRBD1 or TRBD2 (5 bases each). Germline V CDR1 and CDR2: MNHEY, SVGEGT. With 2 bases removed from V and 11 bases from J, the gap between germline ends came to 13 bases. This CDR3 is built from 13 residues. The CDR3 nucleotides are TGTGCCAGCAGTTACAAACGAGGGGTAAAGCAGTTCTTC. Amino acid sequence: CASSYKRGVKQFF.

This clonotype was seen a single time. The chain is built from TRBV19 and TRBJ2-1; 9 nucleotides match TRBD2. The CDR3 covers 17 residues. Germline lookup yields CDR1 LNHDA and CDR2 SQIVND (reference sequence). V shed 4 bases and J 2 bases; nucleotides not matched to a gene: 9. DNA of the CDR3: TGTGCCAGTAGTACCCAGTCGACTAGCGGACCCTACAATGAGCAGTTCTTC. The encoded protein is CASSTQSTSGPYNEQFF.

V is TRBV5-1 and J is TRBJ2-5, with D perhaps TRBD2 (6 bases). Germline CDR1 and CDR2: SGHRS and YFSETQ. This CDR3 contains 13 residues. V lost 7 bases and J 1 base, leaving 11 bases between the germline ends. The CDR3 coding sequence is TGCGCCAGCTGGGGGGACTCCCAAGAGACCCAGTACTTC. Protein product: CASWGDSQETQYF.

The chain employs TRBV20-1 and TRBJ1-1; possibly TRBD1 for D (6 bases). Germline-derived CDR1 and CDR2 are DFQATT and SNEGSKA (reference sequence). The CDR3 is made up of 12 amino acids. V gave up 3 bases and J gave up 4 bases, with 9 bases separating them. The CDR3 protein is CSARQGSTEAFF. As DNA, the CDR3 is TGCAGTGCTAGGCAGGGGAGCACTGAAGCTTTCTTT.

The rearrangement uses TRBV20-1 and TRBJ2-5, with D possibly matching TRBD2 (5 bases). Germline V gene lookup returns CDR1 DFQATT and CDR2 SNEGSKA (reference sequence). V was shortened by 2 bases and J by 2 bases, with 9 bases between the two germline ends. This CDR3 has 13 amino acids. The CDR3 DNA reads as TGCAGTGCTAGACGGGGTACACAAGAGACCCAGTACTTC. Encoded protein: CSARRGTQETQYF.

This clonotype was seen once. The chain has TRBV5-4 and TRBJ1-2; TRBD1 is a possible D gene (5 bases). The CDR3 length is 14 residues. Germline CDR1 reads SGHNT; CDR2 reads YYREEE (reference sequence). The V end was cut by 8 bases, the J end by 4 bases, with 18 bases between. The CDR3 is CASTRSGGIYGYTF. CDR3 sequence (DNA): TGTGCCAGTACCCGTTCCGGGGGGATCTATGGCTACACCTTC.

The chain joins TRBV7-2 to TRBJ2-3; D unclear. Germline values: CDR1 SGHTA, CDR2 FQGNSA. The CDR3 consists of 15 residues. Trimming left V 5 bases short and J 0 bases short, with 12 bases between. In DNA, the CDR3 is TGTGCCAGCAGCCCCTTTTCCCGGAGCACAGATACGCAGTATTTT. It is translated as CASSPFSRSTDTQYF.

This chain connects TRBV6-5 to TRBJ2-7; D perhaps matches TRBD2 (6 bases). The V end lost 0 bases, the J end lost 2 bases, and 11 bases lay between the germline ends. CDR1 and CDR2 (germline): MNHEY, SVGAGI. This CDR3 is built from 15 residues. The CDR3 loop reads CASSYSIGGAYEQYF. CDR3 in DNA: TGTGCCAGCAGTTACTCGATCGGGGGAGCCTACGAGCAGTACTTC.